The present TCR beta chain was sequenced within a study of T cells in Graves' hyperthyroidism and ophthalmopathy. In the study overall: The initial diagnosis was the point when peripheral blood was collected, ahead of any treatment. General study results and limits: Also found in blood were most expanded thyroid clonotypes above 0.001. Patients with ophthalmopathy were separated from those with stable hyperthyroidism by a 13 V-J model. Model-based prediction identified ophthalmopathy a median approximately 6 months prior to its onset.

As regards this clonotype: As yet, its antigen is unknown.

What was amplified from RNA transcripts were TCR beta CDR3 regions. The HTBI set primed first-round TCR CDR3 RT-PCR. TCRdb re-analysed the multiplex PCR reads in MiXCR, keeping a single row per CDR3 protein. The data hold about 640,000 distinct CDR3 sequences, with around 20% observed a single time. The CDR3 runs 14 residues. CDR1 is SQVTM, CDR2 ANQGSEA, per germline. Trimming removed 7 bases from V and 0 bases from J, with 13 bases in between. The gene calls are TRBV29-1 and TRBJ2-1; D remains ambiguous. Sequencing input: blood. The receptor comes from a man aged 25 to 40 with Graves' ophthalmopathy. CDR3 sequence: CSAEATGSYNEQFF. CDR3 nucleotide sequence: TGCAGCGCTGAGGCGACGGGCTCCTACAATGAGCAGTTCTTC.